This TCR beta chain was recorded in a study of identical twins. Overall study results and limits: Cord blood's abundant beta clonotypes had fewer insertions, unlike memory repertoires.

TCRdb passed the 5' RACE reads through MiXCR, listing each CDR3 protein once. This table holds approximately 190,000 distinct CDR3 sequences, 15% to 20% found once. This CDR3 region has 13 residues. The V gene's germline CDR1 is SGHTA and CDR2 FQGNSA. V was shortened by 1 base and J by 1 base, with 4 bases between the two germline ends. Healthy Caucasians provided all donations. Regarding this clonotype: As yet, its antigen is unknown.

The data were also submitted as part of a second study, on T cells expressing NK-cell markers. Per that paper: The dominant NKG2C+ clonotypes represented about 1.0-7.0% of CD8+ T cells in over 5 donors.

Sequenced material: CD8+ T cells sorted from blood. The chain recombines TRBV7-2 with TRBJ2-5; D not certain. The clonotype originates from a woman younger than 35 in good health. The CDR3 protein is CASSLGPQETQYF. CDR3 nucleotide sequence: TGTGCCAGCAGCTTAGGACCCCAAGAGACCCAGTACTTC. Together with reference TRBV7-2 and TRBJ2-5, the CDR3 gives the full variable domain: GAGVSQSPSNKVTEKGKDVELRCDPISGHTALYWYRQSLGQGLEFLIYFQGNSAPDKSGLPSDRFSAERTGGSVSTLTIQRTQQEDSAVYLCASSLGPQETQYFGPGTRLLVL.